These 24 T cell receptor beta chains came from one sample sequenced in a study of monozygotic twins with inflammatory bowel disease (dated by TCRdb to the late 2010s). Libraries were built with 5' RACE. The sample was run on an Illumina HiSeq 2500. TCRdb reprocessed the reads and lists each CDR3 protein sequence as a single entry, with no DNA. The table held for this sample gives about 440,000 distinct CDR3 sequences. About 2.6% of the sample is taken by the ten largest. Sequenced material: blood. The receptors stem from a human donor with ulcerative colitis or Crohn's disease, or a healthy co-twin of an affected twin (not recorded which).

The genes are TRBV5-1 and TRBJ2-3; TCRdb indicates TRBD2, and absent DNA this call remains unverified. Per the germline V gene, CDR1 is SGHRS and CDR2 is YFSETQ. The CDR3 is 16 amino acids. CDR3 region: CASSLAPAGGTDTQYF.

CDR3 region: CASRPGLAARRVGELFF. This chain uses TRBV6-2 or TRBV6-3 with TRBJ2-2; TCRdb selects TRBD2, and the lack of DNA leaves this call unchecked. CDR1 and CDR2 (germline): MNHEY, SVGEGT. CDR3 length: 17 residues.

The chain carries TRBV6-2 or TRBV6-3 and TRBJ1-2; the TRBD1 assignment by TCRdb is unverifiable without DNA. The length of the CDR3 is 13 residues. Per the germline V gene, CDR1 is MNHEY and CDR2 is SVGEGT. The CDR3 here is CASSGTTNYGYTF.

The chain recombines TRBV20-1 with TRBJ2-5; TCRdb's assignment of TRBD1 cannot be checked, as there is no DNA. Germline V CDR1 and CDR2: DFQATT, SNEGSKA (reference sequence). The CDR3 covers 15 residues. CDR3 sequence reads: CSARKTEGAGETQYF.

The genes are TRBV18 and TRBJ2-2. The CDR3 contains 16 residues. CDR1 and CDR2 from the germline V gene are KGHSH and LQKENI. This CDR3 is CASSPPLESRTGELFF.

The rearrangement uses TRBV10-3 and TRBJ2-3; TCRdb selects TRBD1, and the lack of DNA leaves this call unchecked. Germline CDR1 reads ENHRY; CDR2 reads SYGVKD. The CDR3 is 17 residues long. The chain's CDR3 is CAISDRGEGGPPDTQYF.

This chain connects TRBV18 to TRBJ2-7; the TCRdb call, TRBD1, lacks DNA for checking. Germline lookup yields CDR1 KGHSH and CDR2 LQKENI. CDR3 size: 13 residues. CDR3 amino acids: CASSQGFTYEQYF.

V is TRBV20-1 and J is TRBJ1-4. This CDR3 has 11 amino acids. Germline-derived CDR1 and CDR2 are DFQATT and SNEGSKA (reference sequence). CDR3 sequence reads: CSARVGEKLFF.

This sequence joins TRBV5-4 and TRBJ2-3; as DNA is missing, the TRBD1 call by TCRdb cannot be tested. The CDR3 is 14 residues long. Germline V gene lookup returns CDR1 SGHNT and CDR2 YYREEE (reference sequence). This CDR3 reads CASSLWGGTDTQYF.

The J gene is TRBJ2-3, the V gene TRBV7-3; TCRdb selects TRBD1, and the lack of DNA leaves this call unchecked. CDR3 size: 15 residues. Per the germline V gene, CDR1 is SGHTA and CDR2 is FQGTGA. The CDR3: CASSLSGGTADTQYF.

The rearrangement links TRBV5-6 to TRBJ2-4; TCRdb proposes TRBD1, but this gene call is untestable without DNA. Germline lookup yields CDR1 SGHDT and CDR2 YYEEEE. This CDR3 spans 17 amino acids. CDR3 residues: CASSLQGLTGHKNIQYF.

The CDR3 region is CASSQQFTLAGNTDTQYF. The chain uses TRBV4-2 and TRBJ2-3; TCRdb calls TRBD2, which cannot be checked without DNA. Germline V gene data show CDR1 as LGHNA and CDR2 as YNFKEQ. CDR3 length equals 18 residues.

The chain recombines TRBV20-1 with TRBJ1-2. The germline CDR1 and CDR2 sequences are DFQATT and SNEGSKA (reference sequence). This CDR3 is 13 amino acids long. The CDR3 sequence is CSARDGSIYGYTF.

V usage is TRBV6-2 or TRBV6-3 and J usage is TRBJ2-1; TCRdb's assignment of TRBD2 cannot be checked, as there is no DNA. This CDR3 has 16 amino acids. CDR1 is MNHEY, CDR2 SVGEGT, per germline. The CDR3 spells CASSGLAGGSYNEQFF.

The V gene is TRBV12-3 or TRBV12-4, the J gene TRBJ1-2; without DNA, the TCRdb call of TRBD1 cannot be checked. The CDR3 is 15 amino acids. The CDR3 loop is CASSPRQPGNYGYTF.

V is TRBV11-1 and J is TRBJ2-7; checking the TCRdb D call of TRBD2 is not possible without DNA. The germline gives CDR1 SGHAT, CDR2 FQDESV (reference sequence). The CDR3 totals 12 residues. The CDR3: CASSGTADEQYF.

The CDR3 sequence: CASSKDTEAFF. The rearrangement links TRBV19 to TRBJ1-1. Per germline, CDR1 LNHDA and CDR2 SQIVND (reference sequence). There are 11 residues in the CDR3. The variable domain in full, with the rest retrieved from reference TRBV19 and TRBJ1-1, is DGGITQSPKYLFRKEGQNVTLSCEQNLNHDAMYWYRQDPGQGLRLIYYSQIVNDFQKGDIAEGYSVSREKKESFPLTVTSAQKNPTAFYLCASSKDTEAFFGQGTRLTVV.

The chain couples TRBV7-3 to TRBJ2-1; TCRdb returns TRBD1, unconfirmable since there is no DNA. Germline values: CDR1 SGHTA, CDR2 FQGTGA. The CDR3 sequence is 14 residues long. The CDR3: CASTRGGNYNEQFF.

The chain joins TRBV7-2 to TRBJ1-6; TCRdb reports TRBD1, a call that lacks DNA to check it against. This CDR3 is 15 amino acids long. Germline V gene lookup returns CDR1 SGHTA and CDR2 FQGNSA. The chain's CDR3 is CASSLGGMSGSPLHF.

The V gene is TRBV7-3, the J gene TRBJ1-1. Germline-derived CDR1 and CDR2 are SGHTA and FQGTGA. The CDR3 length is 13 residues. The CDR3 loop is CASSLTSSLTAFF.

CDR3 in amino acids: CASSLSQSSYNSPLHF. The chain uses TRBV5-1 and TRBJ1-6. The V gene's germline CDR1 is SGHRS and CDR2 YFSETQ. The CDR3 runs 16 residues.

The chain links TRBV9 to TRBJ1-2; checking the TCRdb D call of TRBD1 is not possible without DNA. Germline CDR1 SGDLS, CDR2 YYNGEE. This CDR3 contains 15 residues. The CDR3 region is CASSGTVYPDYGYTF.

The rearrangement joins TRBV27 to TRBJ1-2. The CDR3 sequence is 17 residues long. CDR1 and CDR2 (germline): MNHEY, SMNVEV (reference sequence). This CDR3 reads CASSPSISEDKNYGYTF.

V and J are TRBV6-5 and TRBJ2-7; the D gene TCRdb calls, TRBD2, cannot be checked with no DNA. From germline, CDR1 is MNHEY and CDR2 SVGAGI. This CDR3 is built from 16 residues. The CDR3 here is CASSYTEGGGKREQYF.